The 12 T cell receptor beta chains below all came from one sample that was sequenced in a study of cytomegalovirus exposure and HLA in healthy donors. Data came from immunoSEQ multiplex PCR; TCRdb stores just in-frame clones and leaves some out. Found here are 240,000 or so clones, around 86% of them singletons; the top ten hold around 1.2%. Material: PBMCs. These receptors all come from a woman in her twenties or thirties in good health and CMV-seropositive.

DNA of the CDR3: TGCAGCGTGATGAAAGGGGGGACAGGAGAAAAACTGTTTTTT. Translation: CSVMKGGTGEKLFF. The V gene is TRBV29-1, the J gene TRBJ1-4, with TRBD1 matching over 8 bases. The V gene end was trimmed by 6 bases and the J gene end by 8 bases; junction bases not matched to a gene: 11. Germline-derived CDR1 and CDR2 are SQVTM and ANQGSEA. The CDR3 extends over 14 amino acids.

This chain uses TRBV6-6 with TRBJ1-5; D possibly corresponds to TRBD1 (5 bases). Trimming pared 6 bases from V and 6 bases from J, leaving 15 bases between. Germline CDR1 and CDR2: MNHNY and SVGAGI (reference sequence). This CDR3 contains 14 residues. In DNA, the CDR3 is TGTGCCAGCAGCGCCTGGCAGGGCCTTCAGCCCCAGCATTTT. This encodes CASSAWQGLQPQHF.

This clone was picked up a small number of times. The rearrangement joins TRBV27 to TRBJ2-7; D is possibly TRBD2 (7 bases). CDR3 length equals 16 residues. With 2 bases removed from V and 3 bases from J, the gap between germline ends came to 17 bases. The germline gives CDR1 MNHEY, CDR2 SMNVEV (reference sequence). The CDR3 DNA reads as TGTGCCAGCAGTTTAAGGGGGGGCCCCCTTAACTACGAGCAGTACTTC. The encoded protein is CASSLRGGPLNYEQYF.

The CDR3 loop reads CASSLEPPRQFGYEQYF. DNA of the CDR3: TGTGCCAGCAGCTTAGAGCCCCCAAGACAGTTCGGATACGAGCAGTACTTC. This chain connects TRBV11-2 to TRBJ2-7; D is possibly TRBD1 (5 bases). CDR3 length equals 17 residues. Germline values: CDR1 SGHAT, CDR2 FQNNGV. Trimming removed 0 bases at V and 4 bases at J, with 19 bases between.

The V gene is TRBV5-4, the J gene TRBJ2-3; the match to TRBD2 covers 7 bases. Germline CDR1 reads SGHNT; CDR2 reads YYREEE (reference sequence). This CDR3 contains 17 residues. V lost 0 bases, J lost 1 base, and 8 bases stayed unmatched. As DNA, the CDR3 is TGTGCCAGCAGCTTGGGTGAACTAGCGTCGGGCACAGATACGCAGTATTTT. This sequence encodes CASSLGELASGTDTQYF.

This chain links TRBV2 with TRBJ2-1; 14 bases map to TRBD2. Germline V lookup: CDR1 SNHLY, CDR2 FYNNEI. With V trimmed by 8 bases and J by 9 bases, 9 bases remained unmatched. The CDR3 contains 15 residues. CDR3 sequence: CASGLGLAGGSEQFF. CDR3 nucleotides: TGTGCCAGCGGCCTCGGACTAGCGGGAGGTAGTGAGCAGTTCTTC. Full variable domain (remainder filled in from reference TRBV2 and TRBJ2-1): EPEVTQTPSHQVTQMGQEVILRCVPISNHLYFYWYRQILGQKVEFLVSFYNNEISEKSEIFDDQFSVERPDGSNFTLKIRSTKLEDSAMYFCASGLGLAGGSEQFFGPGTRLTVL.

CDR3 sequence: CASSRNSNQPQHF. The CDR3 DNA reads as TGTGCCAGCAGCAGGAATAGCAATCAGCCCCAGCATTTT. The gene calls are TRBV6-6 and TRBJ1-5, with unresolved D. V lost 6 bases, J lost 0 bases, and 6 bases lay in between. The germline CDR1 and CDR2 sequences are MNHNY and SVGAGI (reference sequence). The CDR3 runs to 13 residues.

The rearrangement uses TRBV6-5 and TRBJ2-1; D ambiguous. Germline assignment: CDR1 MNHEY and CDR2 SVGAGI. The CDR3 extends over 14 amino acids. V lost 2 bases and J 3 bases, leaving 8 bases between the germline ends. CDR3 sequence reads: CASSYNRNYNEQFF. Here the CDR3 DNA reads TGTGCCAGCAGTTACAACAGAAACTACAATGAGCAGTTCTTC.

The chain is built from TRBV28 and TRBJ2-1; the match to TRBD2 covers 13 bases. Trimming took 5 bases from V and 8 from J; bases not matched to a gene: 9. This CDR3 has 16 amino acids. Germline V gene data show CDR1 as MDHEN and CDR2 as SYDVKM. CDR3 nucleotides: TGTGCCAGCAGTACCCGGACTAGCGGGAGTCGTGATGAGCAGTTCTTC. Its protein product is CASSTRTSGSRDEQFF.

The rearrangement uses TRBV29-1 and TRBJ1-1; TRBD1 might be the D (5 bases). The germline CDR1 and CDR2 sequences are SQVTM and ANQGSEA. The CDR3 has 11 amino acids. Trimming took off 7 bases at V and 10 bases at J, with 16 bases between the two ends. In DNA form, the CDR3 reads TGCAGCGACTCCGGGACTGGTGTAGCTTTCTTT. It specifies CSDSGTGVAFF.

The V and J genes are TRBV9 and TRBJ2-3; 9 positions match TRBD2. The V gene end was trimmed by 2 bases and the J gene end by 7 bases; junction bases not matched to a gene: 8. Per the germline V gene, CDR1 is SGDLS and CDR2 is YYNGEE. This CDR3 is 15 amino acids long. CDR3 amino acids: CASSVAGGEGYTQYF. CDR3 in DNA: TGTGCCAGCAGCGTCGCGGGAGGGGAGGGGTATACGCAGTATTTT. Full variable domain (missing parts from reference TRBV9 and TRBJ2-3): DSGVTQTPKHLITATGQRVTLRCSPRSGDLSVYWYQQSLDQGLQFLIQYYNGEERAKGNILERFSAQQFPDLHSELNLSSLELGDSALYFCASSVAGGEGYTQYFGPGTRLTVL.

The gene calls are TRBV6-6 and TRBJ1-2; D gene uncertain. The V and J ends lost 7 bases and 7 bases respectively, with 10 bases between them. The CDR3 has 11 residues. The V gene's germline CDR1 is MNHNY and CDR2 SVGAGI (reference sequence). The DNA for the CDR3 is TGTGCCAGCAAGGTGTCGGGTGGCTACACCTTC. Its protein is CASKVSGGYTF.